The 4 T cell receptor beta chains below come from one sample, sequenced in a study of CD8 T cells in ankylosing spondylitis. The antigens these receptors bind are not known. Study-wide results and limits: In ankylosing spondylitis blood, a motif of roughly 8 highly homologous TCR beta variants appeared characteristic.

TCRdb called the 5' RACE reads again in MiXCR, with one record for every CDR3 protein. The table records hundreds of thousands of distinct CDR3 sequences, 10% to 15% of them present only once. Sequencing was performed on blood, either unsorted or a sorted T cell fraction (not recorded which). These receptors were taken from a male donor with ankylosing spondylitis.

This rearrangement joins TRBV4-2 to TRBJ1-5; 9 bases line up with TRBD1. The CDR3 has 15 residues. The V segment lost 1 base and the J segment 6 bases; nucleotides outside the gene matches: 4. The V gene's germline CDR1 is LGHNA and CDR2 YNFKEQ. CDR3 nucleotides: TGTGCCAGCAGCCAAGGGACAGGGGATCTTCAGCCCCAGCATTTT. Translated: CASSQGTGDLQPQHF.

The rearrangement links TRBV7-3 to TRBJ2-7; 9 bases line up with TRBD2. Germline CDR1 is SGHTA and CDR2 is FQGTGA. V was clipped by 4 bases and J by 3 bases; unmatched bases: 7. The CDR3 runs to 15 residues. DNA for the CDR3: TGTGCCAGCAGCTCCAGCGGGGGGCCAGGCTACGAGCAGTACTTC. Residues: CASSSSGGPGYEQYF.

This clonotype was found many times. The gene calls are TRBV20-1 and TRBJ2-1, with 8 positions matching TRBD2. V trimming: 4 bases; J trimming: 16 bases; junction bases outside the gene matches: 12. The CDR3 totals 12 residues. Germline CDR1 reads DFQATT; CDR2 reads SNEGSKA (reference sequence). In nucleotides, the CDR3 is TGCAGTGCTAATGGGGGGCGGGAGGCGTGTTTCTTC. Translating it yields CSANGGREACFF.

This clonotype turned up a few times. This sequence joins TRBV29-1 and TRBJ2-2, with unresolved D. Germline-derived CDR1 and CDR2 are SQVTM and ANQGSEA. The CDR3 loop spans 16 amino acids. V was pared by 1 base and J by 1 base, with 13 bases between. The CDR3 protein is CSVEVAGYRNTGELFF. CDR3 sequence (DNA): TGCAGCGTTGAAGTCGCCGGCTACCGGAACACCGGGGAGCTGTTTTTT.